What follows describes a single T cell receptor (beta chain). One entry per CDR3 protein results from TCRdb running MiXCR on the 5' RACE reads. The sample holds about 84,000 distinct CDR3 sequences, 9.5% to 13% seen once. The sample originates from a study of early T cells in non-severe SARS-CoV-2 infection. CDR3 length equals 14 residues. CDR1 SNHLY and CDR2 FYNNEI come from the germline V gene. V lost 6 bases, J lost 4 bases, and 13 bases lay in between. This chain joins TRBV2 and TRBJ1-5, with unresolved D. Source material: whole blood. The source of this sequence is an adult who was a healthcare worker with PCR-confirmed SARS-CoV-2 infection or an uninfected control (not recorded which). CDR3 in amino acids: CASRSGRGNQPQHF. Here the CDR3 DNA reads TGTGCCAGCAGATCCGGACGGGGAAATCAGCCCCAGCATTTT.